This T cell receptor beta chain was sequenced in a study of cytomegalovirus exposure and HLA in healthy donors. In the PCR, 60 Vbeta and 13 Jbeta primers were used. Per the original data handling: Counted up in a later analysis, unique TCR beta chains came to some 72 million, with about 10 million shared. This table comes from immunoSEQ multiplex PCR, and its TCRdb copy is limited to in-frame clones, with some not included. The V and J calls and the clone size are those of that table, but D and trimming were determined from the DNA. The sample includes about 170,000 clones, roughly 85% of them seen just once. The CDR3 spans 14 residues. The germline CDR1 and CDR2 sequences are SGHNT and YYREEE (reference sequence). Losses at the gene ends were 4 bases for V and 3 bases for J; bases not matched to a gene: 4.

Sequences were obtained from PBMCs. The clonotype comes from a woman between 50 and 59 years old in good health and CMV-seropositive. This chain links TRBV5-4 with TRBJ2-5; 9 positions match TRBD1. The CDR3 coding sequence is TGTGCCAGCAGCACCACAGGGGGCGAAGAGACCCAGTACTTC. Protein: CASSTTGGEETQYF.